This passage covers 7 T cell receptor beta chains from one sample sequenced in a study of CD8 T cells in ankylosing spondylitis. TCRdb passed the 5' RACE reads through MiXCR, listing each CDR3 protein once. The table lists 200,000 to 300,000 distinct CDR3 sequences, roughly a tenth of them singletons. The source material was blood, either unsorted or a sorted T cell fraction (not recorded which). The receptor set was obtained from a male donor with ankylosing spondylitis or in good health (not recorded which).

Only a few counts were recorded for this clonotype. The chain is built from TRBV7-2 and TRBJ1-3; no clear D gene. This CDR3 contains 12 residues. V was clipped by 6 bases and J by 2 bases, with 5 bases between them. From germline, CDR1 is SGHTA and CDR2 FQGNSA. The CDR3 region has the DNA TGTGCCAGCAGGAGGGCTGGAAACACCATATATTTT. It specifies CASRRAGNTIYF.

In this sample, this clonotype turned up many times. The chain combines TRBV7-2 with TRBJ2-1; D ambiguous. The CDR3 has 14 residues. V was clipped by 5 bases and J by 0 bases, with 8 bases between them. Per the germline V gene, CDR1 is SGHTA and CDR2 is FQGNSA. Written as DNA, the CDR3 is TGTGCCAGCAGCGCCCCACCCTCCTACAATGAGCAGTTCTTC. Residues: CASSAPPSYNEQFF.

This sequence joins TRBV30 and TRBJ1-2, with D possibly TRBD1 on 5 matching bases. Trimming shortened V by 1 base and J by 2 bases, and 8 bases separated the two germline ends. Germline CDR1 reads GTSNPN; CDR2 reads SVGIG (reference sequence). The CDR3 totals 13 residues. CDR3 coding DNA: TGTGCCTGGAGTGGGAGGGGAAACTATGGCTACACCTTC. It codes for CAWSGRGNYGYTF. The full variable domain, with the rest looked up from reference TRBV30 and TRBJ1-2, is SQTIHQWPATLVQPVGSPLSLECTVEGTSNPNLYWYRQAAGRGLQLLFYSVGIGQISSEVPQNLSASRPQDRQFILSSKKLLLSDSGFYLCAWSGRGNYGYTFGSGTRLTVV.

In this sample, this clonotype turned up many times. The gene calls are TRBV29-1 and TRBJ2-3; possible D gene TRBD2, 5 bases. The CDR3 contains 13 residues. Trimming pared 8 bases from V and 8 bases from J, leaving 20 bases between. Germline values: CDR1 SQVTM, CDR2 ANQGSEA. Here the CDR3 reads CSLPGSGEGTQYF. DNA of the CDR3: TGCAGCCTGCCCGGGTCAGGCGAGGGTACGCAGTATTTT.

Only a few counts were recorded for this clonotype. The chain combines TRBV6-2 or TRBV6-3 with TRBJ2-3; 9 bases are a match to TRBD2. Per the germline V gene, CDR1 is MNHEY and CDR2 is SVGEGT. This CDR3 comprises 14 residues. The V and J ends lost 11 bases and 6 bases, in that order; junction bases with no gene match: 12. The CDR3 DNA sequence: TGTGCCTGCGCGACTAGCGGTCGAGGGGATACGCAGTATTTT. It translates to CACATSGRGDTQYF.

This clonotype was seen at least ten times. The V call is TRBV5-6, the J call TRBJ2-2; TRBD2 agrees at 13 bases. CDR3 length: 17 residues. Germline CDR1 is SGHDT and CDR2 is YYEEEE. V lost 4 bases, J lost 4 bases, and 7 bases stayed unmatched. The CDR3 sequence: CASSLPRTSGSTGELFF. The CDR3, as DNA: TGTGCCAGCAGCCTCCCACGGACTAGCGGGAGCACCGGGGAGCTGTTTTTT.

This clonotype was recorded at least ten times. This chain uses TRBV7-6 with TRBJ2-7, with 13 bases aligning to TRBD2. This CDR3 is built from 16 residues. Trimming took 5 bases from V and 4 from J; bases not matched to a gene: 8. Germline loops: CDR1 SGHVS, CDR2 FNYEAQ. The chain's CDR3 is CASSPRTSGSIYEQYF. In DNA form, the CDR3 reads TGTGCCAGCAGCCCCAGGACTAGCGGGAGCATTTACGAGCAGTACTTC.